The text below deals with one TCR beta chain. Its antigen is undetermined. This sample stems from a study of cytomegalovirus exposure and HLA in healthy donors. The wider study: Clustering assigned over 70% of the roughly 370 genotyped donors to the Caucasian-associated ancestry cluster.

The CDR3 has 14 amino acids. Germline CDR1 and CDR2: MDHEN and SYDVKM. Trimming stripped 2 bases from V and 2 bases from J, with 7 bases between. PCR primers comprised 60 Vbeta and 13 Jbeta primers. Method: immunoSEQ multiplex PCR; TCRdb's copy keeps in-frame clones and lacks some. The sample yields about 190,000 clones, roughly 81% seen once. Study results and caveats: Sequencing likely produced, as an artifact, a cluster of highly shared sequence variants. Beyond CMV serostatus, there was no information to go on about immune exposure. Follow-up analysis later connected one missense variant in DCLRE1C with trimming of TCR beta V- and J-genes.

Sample: PBMCs. The source of this sequence is a woman aged 30 to 39 in good health and CMV-seropositive. The rearrangement links TRBV28 to TRBJ1-3; D might be TRBD1 (5 bases). CDR3 DNA sequence: TGTGCCAGCAGTTTACGGGGGGCTGGAAACACCATATATTTT. Its translation: CASSLRGAGNTIYF. The variable domain in full, completed from reference TRBV28 and TRBJ1-3, reads DVKVTQSSRYLVKRTGEKVFLECVQDMDHENMFWYRQDPGLGLRLIYFSYDVKMKEKGDIPEGYSVSREKKERFSLILESASTNQTSMYLCASSLRGAGNTIYFGEGSWLTVV.